These 29 T cell receptor beta chains were all obtained from the same sample, sequenced in a study of CD8+CD57+ T cells in acquired aplastic anemia. CDR3 and TCR beta VDJ profiling relied on genomic DNA as the template. TCRdb itself ran the reads through MiXCR, one entry per CDR3 protein. The sample consists of around 180,000 distinct CDR3 sequences, roughly 63% of them appearing once. The sample consisted of sorted CD4+, CD8+, or CD8+CD57+ T cells (not recorded which) from PBMCs. The receptor set was obtained from a human donor in good health.

This clonotype was found many times. The chain uses TRBV7-6 and TRBJ2-2; either TRBD1 or TRBD2 may supply D (5 bases each). The CDR3 sequence is 14 residues long. V lost 0 bases, J lost 6 bases, and 8 bases lay in between. Looked up from germline, CDR1 is SGHVS and CDR2 is FNYEAQ. The CDR3 loop is CASSLALGAGELFF. The CDR3 nucleotides read TGTGCCAGCAGCTTAGCGTTGGGGGCCGGGGAGCTGTTTTTT.

The chain joins TRBV7-2 to TRBJ1-3, with a weak D call TRBD1 (5 bases). The CDR3 is 17 residues long. Between the trimmed V and J ends, which lost 1 base and 0 bases, there was a span of 13 bases. The germline gives CDR1 SGHTA, CDR2 FQGNSA. CDR3 amino acids: CASSLDGGYSSGNTIYF. The CDR3 nucleotides read TGTGCCAGCAGCTTAGACGGGGGGTACAGCTCTGGAAACACCATATATTTT.

This clonotype was seen more than once but under ten times. The chain uses TRBV5-6 and TRBJ1-6, with D possibly TRBD1 on 5 matching bases. Trimming removed 1 base at V and 9 bases at J, with 14 bases between. Germline V gene lookup returns CDR1 SGHDT and CDR2 YYEEEE. The CDR3 is made up of 15 amino acids. CDR3 protein: CASSLTGQGLSPLHF. The CDR3 nucleotides read TGTGCCAGCAGCTTGACCGGGCAGGGACTTTCACCCCTCCACTTT.

The chain recombines TRBV20-1 with TRBJ2-3; tentative D call: TRBD1 (6 bases). V dropped 0 bases and J dropped 4 bases, with 8 bases sitting between them. The V gene's germline CDR1 is DFQATT and CDR2 SNEGSKA (reference sequence). The CDR3 is 13 residues long. The CDR3 coding sequence is TGCAGTGCTAGAGATAAGGGGGCAGATACGCAGTATTTT. This sequence encodes CSARDKGADTQYF.

The chain links TRBV7-9 to TRBJ2-5; the match to TRBD2 covers 9 bases. The J segment lost 4 bases and the V segment lost 5 bases, leaving 17 bases of the junction unmatched. The germline CDR1 and CDR2 sequences are SEHNR and FQNEAQ (reference sequence). The CDR3 consists of 18 residues. CDR3: CASSQGGARGGLPETQYF. In DNA, the CDR3 is TGTGCCAGCAGCCAAGGCGGTGCGCGGGGGGGCCTTCCAGAGACCCAGTACTTC.

This clonotype was seen a single time. The chain carries TRBV10-3 and TRBJ2-3; D remains ambiguous. V was cut by 2 bases and J by 2 bases, with 2 bases left in between. CDR1 ENHRY and CDR2 SYGVKD come from the germline V gene. CDR3 length: 12 residues. CDR3 region: CAISETTDTQYF. The DNA of the CDR3 is TGTGCCATCAGTGAGACCACAGATACGCAGTATTTT.

This clonotype was observed at least ten times. V gene TRBV4-1 combines with J gene TRBJ2-2; D gene ambiguous. Trimming stripped 1 base from V and 0 bases from J, with 6 bases between. Germline CDR1 reads MGHRA; CDR2 reads YSYEKL. The CDR3 runs 15 residues. The DNA for the CDR3 is TGCGCCAGCAGCCAAGCCGGTGCGAACACCGGGGAGCTGTTTTTT. Protein sequence: CASSQAGANTGELFF.

The rearrangement uses TRBV10-3 and TRBJ2-7; 8 nucleotides match TRBD2. V gave up 0 bases and J gave up 7 bases; unmatched junction bases: 5. Germline values: CDR1 ENHRY, CDR2 SYGVKD. The CDR3 is made up of 14 amino acids. The CDR3 coding sequence is TGTGCCATCAGTGAGTCGATAGGCGGGAGGGAGCAGTACTTC. Protein sequence: CAISESIGGREQYF.

This chain's CDR3 is CSVSTGPEAFF. The CDR3 region has the DNA TGCAGCGTTAGTACAGGACCTGAAGCTTTCTTT. This sequence joins TRBV29-1 and TRBJ1-1; D might be TRBD1 (5 bases). Germline values: CDR1 SQVTM, CDR2 ANQGSEA. The CDR3 runs to 11 residues. The V end was cut by 5 bases, the J end by 6 bases, with 10 bases between.

This clonotype was seen at least ten times. J is TRBJ2-7 and V is TRBV20-1; D gene uncertain. Germline V gives CDR1 DFQATT, CDR2 SNEGSKA (reference sequence). With 3 bases removed from V and 0 bases from J, the gap between germline ends came to 9 bases. The CDR3 has 13 amino acids. The CDR3 DNA reads TGCAGTGCTAGGGCAGTTTTCTCCTACGAGCAGTACTTC. This translates into CSARAVFSYEQYF.

In this sample, this clonotype turned up many times. The V call is TRBV20-1, the J call TRBJ2-4; 12 bases map to TRBD2. Per germline, CDR1 DFQATT and CDR2 SNEGSKA (reference sequence). Trimming cost V 6 bases and J 3 bases; bases outside gene matches: 12. CDR3 length equals 17 residues. The CDR3: CSALGLAGGALKNIQYF. The DNA of the CDR3 is TGCAGTGCCCTGGGGCTAGCGGGAGGGGCTCTCAAAAACATTCAGTACTTC.

The V call is TRBV2, the J call TRBJ1-3; no definite D call. The ends were cut back, 4 bases at V and 4 bases at J, with 17 bases in the middle. The CDR3 covers 16 residues. The germline CDR1 and CDR2 sequences are SNHLY and FYNNEI. CDR3 sequence: CASSVVDTLIGNTIYF. DNA for the CDR3: TGTGCCAGCAGTGTAGTAGATACCCTCATCGGAAACACCATATATTTT.

In this sample, this clonotype turned up a few times. The chain employs TRBV15 and TRBJ1-6; D unresolved. Trimming took off 0 bases at V and 10 bases at J, with 10 bases between the two ends. Germline V lookup: CDR1 LNHNV, CDR2 YYDKDF (reference sequence). The CDR3 loop spans 14 amino acids. The CDR3 loop reads CATSRDREGSPLHF. CDR3 sequence (DNA): TGTGCCACCAGCAGAGATAGGGAGGGATCACCCCTCCACTTT.

Concerning this clonotype itself: An end of the junction differs from the germline gene, which may be a read error. The genes are TRBV20-1 and TRBJ2-5; D may correspond to TRBD1 or TRBD2 (5 bases each). Germline V gives CDR1 DFQATT, CDR2 SNEGSKA (reference sequence). CDR3 length equals 12 residues. DNA of the CDR3: TGCAGTGCTCGGGACGGCGGAGAGCCCCAGTACTTC. Translating gives CSARDGGEPQYF.

The chain links TRBV9 to TRBJ2-5; a weak D match, TRBD2 (6 bases). CDR1 SGDLS and CDR2 YYNGEE come from the germline V gene. Trimming removed 0 bases from V and 0 bases from J, with 6 bases in between. CDR3 size: 14 residues. DNA for the CDR3: TGTGCCAGCAGCGTAGGGACTAACCAAGAGACCCAGTACTTC. Its protein is CASSVGTNQETQYF.

V usage is TRBV29-1 and J usage is TRBJ2-5; D is unresolved. The CDR3 consists of 11 residues. CDR1 and CDR2 from the germline V gene are SQVTM and ANQGSEA. V gave up 7 bases and J gave up 0 bases, with 6 bases separating them. This chain's CDR3 is CSGLDQETQYF. The CDR3 DNA follows: TGCAGCGGTCTAGACCAAGAGACCCAGTACTTC.

This clonotype was recorded a few times. The chain joins TRBV19 to TRBJ1-1, with TRBD1 identical over 7 bases. Germline-derived CDR1 and CDR2 are LNHDA and SQIVND (reference sequence). CDR3 length equals 13 residues. The J segment lost 3 bases and the V segment lost 4 bases, leaving 2 bases of the junction unmatched. The chain's CDR3 is CASSKTGDTEAFF. CDR3 DNA: TGTGCCAGTAGTAAAACAGGGGACACTGAAGCTTTCTTT.

V usage is TRBV20-1 and J usage is TRBJ2-1; TRBD2 matches at 12 bases. Germline CDR1 reads DFQATT; CDR2 reads SNEGSKA (reference sequence). This CDR3 contains 13 residues. J was trimmed by 4 bases and V by 6 bases; bases with no gene match: 1. CDR3 residues: CSAGTSGYNEQFF. CDR3 nucleotide sequence: TGCAGTGCGGGGACTAGCGGGTACAATGAGCAGTTCTTC.

The rearrangement uses TRBV4-1 and TRBJ2-5; 10 nucleotides align to TRBD1. The CDR3 has 16 residues. Germline CDR1 is MGHRA and CDR2 is YSYEKL. The V and J ends lost 1 base and 0 bases, in that order; junction bases with no gene match: 2. In DNA form, the CDR3 reads TGCGCCAGCAGCCAAGGGACAGGGGGTAACCAAGAGACCCAGTACTTC. Translating gives CASSQGTGGNQETQYF.

This clonotype was detected only once. This sequence joins TRBV6-4 and TRBJ2-2; maybe TRBD2 (6 bases). The CDR3 runs 14 residues. Trimming took off 7 bases at V and 0 bases at J, with 9 bases between the two ends. Per germline, CDR1 MRHNA and CDR2 SNTAGT. The CDR3 DNA follows: TGTGCCAGCACACCTAGCGCGAACACCGGGGAGCTGTTTTTT. Protein: CASTPSANTGELFF.

This clonotype showed up many times. V usage is TRBV4-1 and J usage is TRBJ1-4, with 7 bases identical to TRBD1. Trimming took 1 base from V and 8 from J; bases not matched to a gene: 4. Germline assignment: CDR1 MGHRA and CDR2 YSYEKL. The CDR3 covers 14 residues. CDR3 region: CASSQGTGHEKLFF. The CDR3 DNA reads as TGCGCCAGCAGCCAAGGGACAGGACACGAAAAACTGTTTTTT.

This clonotype was seen at least ten times. The chain recombines TRBV5-1 with TRBJ2-7; TRBD1 matches 9 bases. With V trimmed by 6 bases and J by 5 bases, 6 bases remained unmatched. CDR3 length: 13 residues. Germline V gives CDR1 SGHRS, CDR2 YFSETQ. The CDR3 DNA follows: TGCGCCAGCAACGGACAGGGGTTTGACGAGCAGTACTTC. It encodes CASNGQGFDEQYF.

J is TRBJ2-5 and V is TRBV20-1, with 8 bases matching TRBD1. The ends lost 1 base at V and 3 bases at J; junction bases unmatched: 4. This CDR3 spans 14 amino acids. The germline V gene encodes CDR1 DFQATT and CDR2 SNEGSKA (reference sequence). CDR3 nucleotides: TGCAGTGCTAGAGGCCGACAGGGGAAAGAGACCCAGTACTTC. As protein: CSARGRQGKETQYF.

The sample holds a few counts of this clonotype. The CDR3 bases are TGCGCCAGCAGCTTGGCCGGTAGTCAATACTCACCCCTCCACTTT. Protein sequence: CASSLAGSQYSPLHF. The gene calls are TRBV5-1 and TRBJ1-6; no reliable D call. Germline V gene lookup returns CDR1 SGHRS and CDR2 YFSETQ. This CDR3 spans 15 amino acids. V shed 0 bases and J shed 10 bases, with 14 bases lying between them.

Details on this clonotype: A junction end diverges from the germline sequence, so it may reflect a read error. The V gene is TRBV7-3, the J gene TRBJ2-1, with a weak D call TRBD2 (6 bases). Looked up from germline, CDR1 is SGHTA and CDR2 is FQGTGA. The CDR3 is made up of 15 amino acids. The CDR3 sequence: CASSLMGGTYNEEFF. The CDR3, as DNA: TGTGCCAGCAGCTTAATGGGGGGTACCTACAATGAGGAGTTCTTC. The whole variable domain, remainder taken from reference TRBV7-3 and TRBJ2-1, is GAGVSQTPSNKVTEKGKYVELRCDPISGHTALYWYRQSLGQGPEFLIYFQGTGAADDSGLPNDRFFAVRPEGSVSTLKIQRTERGDSAVYLCASSLMGGTYNEEFFGPGTRLTVL.

This rearrangement joins TRBV20-1 to TRBJ2-7; TRBD1 is a possible D gene (5 bases). The V end was cut by 1 base, the J end by 2 bases, with 15 bases between. The CDR3 consists of 15 residues. From germline, CDR1 is DFQATT and CDR2 SNEGSKA (reference sequence). This chain's CDR3 is CSARGVVGVPYEQYF. CDR3 DNA: TGCAGTGCTAGAGGGGTGGTAGGGGTACCCTACGAGCAGTACTTC.

The chain links TRBV7-8 to TRBJ1-1, with a possible D match to TRBD1 (5 bases). This CDR3 has 12 residues. Germline V CDR1 and CDR2: SGHVS, FQNEAQ. V lost 5 bases and J 9 bases, leaving 13 bases between the germline ends. The CDR3 protein is CASSTERGKAFF. In DNA, the CDR3 is TGTGCCAGCAGCACCGAAAGGGGCAAAGCTTTCTTT.

V is TRBV20-1 and J is TRBJ2-1; a possible D gene is TRBD2 (6 bases). Germline CDR1 is DFQATT and CDR2 is SNEGSKA (reference sequence). The CDR3 spans 16 residues. V dropped 0 bases and J dropped 2 bases, with 14 bases sitting between them. This chain's CDR3 is CSARDDLANPYNEQFF. CDR3 bases: TGCAGTGCTAGAGATGACCTAGCGAACCCCTACAATGAGCAGTTCTTC.

This rearrangement joins TRBV7-3 to TRBJ2-5, with TRBD2 matching 9 bases. This CDR3 has 16 residues. J lost 0 bases, V lost 0 bases, and 2 bases had no gene match. The germline gives CDR1 SGHTA, CDR2 FQGTGA. In DNA, the CDR3 is TGTGCCAGCAGCTTAACTAGCGGGGGATACCAAGAGACCCAGTACTTC. As protein: CASSLTSGGYQETQYF.